This TCR beta chain was profiled in a study of cytomegalovirus exposure and HLA in healthy donors. Study results and limitations: In a later analysis, compared with equally common non-associated chains, HLA-associated beta chains were more expanded.

Comment on this clone: Its antigen is not known.

A multiplex PCR was run with 60 Vbeta primers and 13 Jbeta primers. Assay used: immunoSEQ multiplex PCR; TCRdb lists only in-frame clones, some missing. The repertoire holds more than 150,000 clones, with roughly four fifths as singletons. The TCR comes from a man in his fifties or sixties in good health and CMV-seronegative. The specimen sequenced was PBMCs.

Here the CDR3 reads CATRGSNYGYTF. In DNA, the CDR3 is TGTGCCACTCGGGGGTCCAACTATGGCTACACCTTC. This rearrangement joins TRBV2 to TRBJ1-2, with D possibly matching TRBD1 (5 bases). Trimming took off 10 bases at V and 2 bases at J, with 11 bases between the two ends. The CDR3 contains 12 residues. Germline CDR1 reads SNHLY; CDR2 reads FYNNEI.